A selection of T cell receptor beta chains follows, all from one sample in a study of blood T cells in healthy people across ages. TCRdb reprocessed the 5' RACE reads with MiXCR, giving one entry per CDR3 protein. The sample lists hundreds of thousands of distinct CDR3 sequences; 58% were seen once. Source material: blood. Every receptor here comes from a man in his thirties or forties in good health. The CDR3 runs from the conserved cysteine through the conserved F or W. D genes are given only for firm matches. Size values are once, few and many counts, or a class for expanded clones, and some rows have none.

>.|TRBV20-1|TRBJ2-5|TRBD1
TGCAGTGCTGAAGACAGGGTTGTGAATGGGCAGTACTTC
CSAEDRVVNGQYF
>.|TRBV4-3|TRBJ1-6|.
TGCGCCAGCAGCCAAGATGGGGGGATTGGATCACCCCTCCACTTT
CASSQDGGIGSPLHF
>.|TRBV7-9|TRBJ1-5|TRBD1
TGTGCCAGCAGCTCCTGGGACAGGGATAGCAATCAGCCCCAGCATTTT
CASSSWDRDSNQPQHF
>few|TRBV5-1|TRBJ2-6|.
TGCGCCAGCAGCTTGGGACAGCTAAACGGGGCCAACGTCCTGACTTTC
CASSLGQLNGANVLTF
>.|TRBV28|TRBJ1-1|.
TGTGCCAGCCCCCCGGGTGGGGGAGTTTACACTGAAGCTTTCTTT
CASPPGGGVYTEAFF
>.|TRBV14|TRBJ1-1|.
TGTGCCAGCAGCCAAGATCGGTCTACCACTGAAGCTTTCTTT
CASSQDRSTTEAFF
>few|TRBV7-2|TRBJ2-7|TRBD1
TGTGCCAGCAGCCGCATAAGGACAGGGAATTACGAGCAGTACTTC
CASSRIRTGNYEQYF
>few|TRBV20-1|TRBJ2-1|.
TGCAGTGCTAGGGTTCTCCGAATGTCGGTGAATGAGCAGTTCTTC
CSARVLRMSVNEQFF
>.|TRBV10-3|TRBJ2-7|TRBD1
TGTGCCATCAGCGGGACAGGGGGGACGAGTTCCTACGAGCAGTACTTC
CAISGTGGTSSYEQYF
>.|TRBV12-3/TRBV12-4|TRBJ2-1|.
TGTTCTCCTATGCGAGGCTACAATGAGCAGTTCTTC
CSPMRGYNEQFF
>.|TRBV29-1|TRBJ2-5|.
TGCAGCACGGTCCCGCGGAGCTCAAAGACCCAGTACTTC
CSTVPRSSKTQYF
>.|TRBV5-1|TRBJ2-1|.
TGCGCCAGCAGCTTGGAGGATTCCTCCTACAATGAGCAGTTCTTC
CASSLEDSSYNEQFF
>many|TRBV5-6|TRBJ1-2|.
TGTGCCAGCAGCTGGCAGAAGGCAGAGTACTATGGCTACACCTTC
CASSWQKAEYYGYTF
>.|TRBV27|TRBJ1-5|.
TGTGCCAGCAGTGCCTCCCCAGGGTATAGCAATCAGCCCCAGCATTTT
CASSASPGYSNQPQHF
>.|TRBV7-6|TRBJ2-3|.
TGTGCCAGCAGCTTTGGGACGGTCACAGATACGCAGTATTTT
CASSFGTVTDTQYF
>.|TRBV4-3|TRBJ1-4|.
TGCGCCAGCAGCCAAGATCGGGAGGGGTATGAAAAACTGTTTTTT
CASSQDREGYEKLFF
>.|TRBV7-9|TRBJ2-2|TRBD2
TGTGCCAGCAGCCATCCGGGACTAGCGGGAAGGGTCGGGGAGCTGTTTTTT
CASSHPGLAGRVGELFF
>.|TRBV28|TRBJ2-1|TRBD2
TGTGCCAGCAGCCCCGCTAGCGGGAGTAAGGATGAGCAGTTCTTC
CASSPASGSKDEQFF
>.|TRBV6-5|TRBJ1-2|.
TGTGCCAGCAGTTACGGGCCCGTGACTCTAAACTATGGCTACACCTTC
CASSYGPVTLNYGYTF
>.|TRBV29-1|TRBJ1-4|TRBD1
TGCAGCGTTGGGGGTATCGGGACAGGGAATGAAAAACTGTTTTTT
CSVGGIGTGNEKLFF
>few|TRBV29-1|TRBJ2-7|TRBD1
TGCAGCGTCGAGACCGGGACAGGGGGCCTCGAGCAGTACTTC
CSVETGTGGLEQYF
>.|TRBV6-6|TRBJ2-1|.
TGTGCCAGCAGTTCCCCAAGACCATCTATCATGGGCAATGAGCAGTTCTTC
CASSSPRPSIMGNEQFF
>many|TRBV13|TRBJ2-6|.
TGTGCCAGCAGCTTTAATGGGGGTTCTGGGGCCAACGTCCTGACTTTC
CASSFNGGSGANVLTF
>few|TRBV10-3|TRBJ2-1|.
TGTGCCAGCTCCCCCGAAACTGAGCAGTTCTTC
CASSPETEQFF
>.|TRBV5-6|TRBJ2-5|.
TGTGCCAGCAGCCTGGGTACGGTTAGCGGTCATGAGACCCAGTACTTC
CASSLGTVSGHETQYF